The 20 T cell receptor beta chains listed next were all sequenced from one sample in a study of cytomegalovirus exposure and HLA in healthy donors. It was with 60 Vbeta and 13 Jbeta primers that the PCR ran. Produced via immunoSEQ multiplex PCR; TCRdb's table is partial and in-frame only. The sample includes more than 85,000 clones, around 81% seen only once; the top ten take roughly 2.3%. The sequencing sample was made of PBMCs. The receptors shown here come from a woman aged 30 to 39 in good health and CMV-seronegative.

The J gene is TRBJ1-1, the V gene TRBV14; D is perhaps TRBD1 (6 bases). The germline V gene encodes CDR1 SGHDN and CDR2 FVKESK. This CDR3 has 16 residues. Deletions cut 0 bases from V and 0 bases from J, with 11 bases between. The CDR3 loop reads CASSQDLGALNTEAFF. DNA for the CDR3: TGTGCCAGCAGCCAAGATTTGGGGGCCCTGAACACTGAAGCTTTCTTT.

The chain joins TRBV10-3 to TRBJ1-2; D remains unclear. Germline V gene lookup returns CDR1 ENHRY and CDR2 SYGVKD. The V and J ends lost 0 bases and 0 bases respectively, with 11 bases between them. This CDR3 is 16 amino acids long. CDR3 residues: CAISESSGLTNYGYTF. The CDR3 DNA follows: TGTGCCATCAGTGAGTCGTCTGGGCTTACTAACTATGGCTACACCTTC.

This chain joins TRBV6-1 and TRBJ1-2; perhaps TRBD1 as D (6 bases). The CDR3 is made up of 15 amino acids. The V gene lost 1 base and the J gene lost 8 bases, with 17 bases spanning the gap. Looked up from germline, CDR1 is MNHNS and CDR2 is SASEGT. The CDR3 DNA reads as TGTGCCAGCAGTGAAGGGTTGGGCAGGGGCAGGGGCTACACCTTC. Its protein product is CASSEGLGRGRGYTF.

The rearrangement links TRBV15 to TRBJ1-5; weak D call: TRBD1 (6 bases). V was shortened by 0 bases and J by 3 bases, with 9 bases between the two germline ends. CDR1 and CDR2 from the germline V gene are LNHNV and YYDKDF (reference sequence). This CDR3 has 15 residues. For the CDR3, the DNA is TGTGCCACCAGCAGAGATACAGGGCCCAATCAGCCCCAGCATTTT. As protein: CATSRDTGPNQPQHF. Filled out from reference TRBV15 and TRBJ1-5, the complete variable domain reads DAMVIQNPRYQVTQFGKPVTLSCSQTLNHNVMYWYQQKSSQAPKLLFHYYDKDFNNEADTPDNFQSRRPNTSFCFLDIRSPGLGDTAMYLCATSRDTGPNQPQHFGDGTRLSIL.

The V and J genes are TRBV12-5 and TRBJ1-5, with D perhaps TRBD1 (5 bases). The CDR3 sequence is 17 residues long. V was cut by 6 bases and J by 2 bases, with 20 bases left in between. Germline-derived CDR1 and CDR2 are LGHNT and FRNRAP. The DNA of the CDR3 is TGTGCTAGTGGCCTCGGGACTTTTAAGTGGGGCAATCAGCCCCAGCATTTT. Protein product: CASGLGTFKWGNQPQHF.

In this sample, this clone turned up once. The J gene is TRBJ1-3, the V gene TRBV19, with D possibly TRBD1 on 6 matching bases. CDR1 LNHDA and CDR2 SQIVND come from the germline V gene (reference sequence). The ends were cut back, 0 bases at V and 0 bases at J, with 9 bases in the middle. The CDR3 is made up of 16 amino acids. The CDR3 region has the DNA TGTGCCAGTAGTATAGAAGGGACATCCTCTGGAAACACCATATATTTT. It yields the protein CASSIEGTSSGNTIYF.

The chain couples TRBV28 to TRBJ1-1; 8 bases fit TRBD1. The germline gives CDR1 MDHEN, CDR2 SYDVKM. With V trimmed by 6 bases and J by 1 base, 7 bases remained unmatched. The CDR3 length is 15 residues. The CDR3 DNA follows: TGTGCCAGCAGCCGACCGGACAGGGCGAACACTGAAGCTTTCTTT. It specifies CASSRPDRANTEAFF. The whole variable domain, filled in from reference TRBV28 and TRBJ1-1, reads DVKVTQSSRYLVKRTGEKVFLECVQDMDHENMFWYRQDPGLGLRLIYFSYDVKMKEKGDIPEGYSVSREKKERFSLILESASTNQTSMYLCASSRPDRANTEAFFGQGTRLTVV.

The rearrangement links TRBV5-5 to TRBJ2-3; possible D gene TRBD2, 5 bases. The CDR3 covers 12 residues. V dropped 3 bases and J dropped 6 bases, with 8 bases sitting between them. The germline CDR1 and CDR2 sequences are SGHKS and YYEKEE (reference sequence). CDR3 sequence: CASSSQRDTQYF. CDR3 sequence (DNA): TGTGCCAGCAGCTCCCAGCGGGATACGCAGTATTTT.

The chain employs TRBV28 and TRBJ2-7, with D possibly TRBD2 on 6 matching bases. This CDR3 comprises 13 residues. Between the trimmed V and J ends, which lost 8 bases and 1 base, there was a span of 12 bases. Germline V CDR1 and CDR2: MDHEN, SYDVKM. CDR3 amino acids: CASVGSRSYEQYF. CDR3 DNA: TGTGCCAGCGTCGGGAGTCGGTCCTACGAGCAGTACTTC.

The J gene is TRBJ2-7, the V gene TRBV18, with 13 positions matching TRBD2. V was pared by 3 bases and J by 3 bases, with 5 bases of the junction left unmatched. Germline assignment: CDR1 KGHSH and CDR2 LQKENI. The CDR3 length is 16 residues. The CDR3 sequence is CASSPPGLAGDYEQYF. In nucleotides, the CDR3 is TGTGCCAGCTCACCGCCTGGACTAGCGGGAGACTACGAGCAGTACTTC.

The chain has TRBV7-6 and TRBJ2-3, with D possibly being TRBD2 (5 bases). Deletions cut 2 bases from V and 1 base from J, with 10 bases between. The CDR3 loop spans 15 amino acids. In germline, CDR1 is SGHVS, CDR2 FNYEAQ. CDR3 sequence reads: CASSLRTGGTDTQYF. CDR3 coding DNA: TGTGCCAGCAGCTTAAGGACTGGAGGCACAGATACGCAGTATTTT.

The CDR3 sequence is CASSEGHNQPQHF. In DNA, the CDR3 is TGTGCCAGCAGTGAGGGCCACAATCAGCCCCAGCATTTT. The V gene is TRBV6-1, the J gene TRBJ1-5; unclear D gene. The germline CDR1 and CDR2 sequences are MNHNS and SASEGT. This CDR3 comprises 13 residues. V lost 3 bases and J 3 bases, leaving 6 bases between the germline ends.

V is TRBV27 and J is TRBJ2-7; D is unresolved. The CDR3 loop spans 13 amino acids. Trimming removed 0 bases from V and 8 bases from J, with 11 bases in between. Germline V gives CDR1 MNHEY, CDR2 SMNVEV (reference sequence). The DNA of the CDR3 is TGTGCCAGCAGTTTATCAACCCCCAGTAAGCAGTACTTC. Protein product: CASSLSTPSKQYF.

Details on this clone: Additional DNA sequences in this sample encode the identical CDR3. V usage is TRBV10-3 and J usage is TRBJ1-2; D remains unclear. The germline V gene has CDR1 ENHRY and CDR2 SYGVKD. The CDR3 is 12 residues long. V was trimmed by 2 bases and J by 12 bases, leaving 13 bases between them. DNA for the CDR3: TGTGCCATCAGTGAGACCGGAGCGTGGAACACCTTC. Translated: CAISETGAWNTF.

This clone has a handful of counts. V is TRBV5-4 and J is TRBJ2-3; 12 bases line up with TRBD2. CDR1 and CDR2 from the germline V gene are SGHNT and YYREEE (reference sequence). The CDR3 is 17 residues long. The V and J ends lost 4 bases and 0 bases, in that order; junction bases with no gene match: 6. The CDR3 spells CASSGGTSGYSTDTQYF. In DNA, the CDR3 is TGTGCCAGCAGCGGCGGGACTAGCGGGTACAGCACAGATACGCAGTATTTT.

The rearrangement uses TRBV14 and TRBJ2-3; D might be TRBD2 (5 bases). Germline V gene data show CDR1 as SGHDN and CDR2 as FVKESK. This CDR3 has 15 residues. Trimming stripped 0 bases from V and 5 bases from J, with 12 bases between. CDR3 protein: CASSQDTDSVDTQYF. CDR3 in DNA: TGTGCCAGCAGCCAAGATACGGATAGCGTAGATACGCAGTATTTT.

This chain links TRBV7-2 with TRBJ1-4, with no clear D. Germline lookup yields CDR1 SGHTA and CDR2 FQGNSA. This CDR3 has 14 amino acids. The ends were cut back, 5 bases at V and 3 bases at J, with 10 bases in the middle. As DNA, the CDR3 is TGTGCCAGCAGCCTAGGGAGAGCTAATGAAAAACTGTTTTTT. Amino acids: CASSLGRANEKLFF.

The gene calls are TRBV5-1 and TRBJ1-2; maybe TRBD1 (6 bases). The germline V and J ends were trimmed by 0 bases and 6 bases, with 15 bases remaining between them. From germline, CDR1 is SGHRS and CDR2 YFSETQ. The CDR3 sequence is 15 residues long. The CDR3 reads CASSLAGQGTDGYTF. CDR3 nucleotide sequence: TGCGCCAGCAGCTTGGCCGGGCAGGGGACGGATGGCTACACCTTC.

This chain connects TRBV5-1 to TRBJ2-6; the D gene is possibly TRBD2 (5 bases). Trimming cost V 4 bases and J 2 bases, with 10 bases left between them. Germline CDR1 SGHRS, CDR2 YFSETQ. This CDR3 has 15 residues. The DNA of the CDR3 is TGCGCCAGCAGCACCTTCGGGGCTGGGGCCAACGTCCTGACTTTC. It is translated as CASSTFGAGANVLTF.

J is TRBJ1-4 and V is TRBV5-1, with 8 bases identical to TRBD1. CDR3 length equals 14 residues. From germline, CDR1 is SGHRS and CDR2 YFSETQ. V gave up 4 bases and J gave up 6 bases; unmatched junction bases: 5. In DNA form, the CDR3 reads TGCGCCAGCAGCGATACAGGGGGAGATGAAAAACTGTTTTTT. Translation gives CASSDTGGDEKLFF.